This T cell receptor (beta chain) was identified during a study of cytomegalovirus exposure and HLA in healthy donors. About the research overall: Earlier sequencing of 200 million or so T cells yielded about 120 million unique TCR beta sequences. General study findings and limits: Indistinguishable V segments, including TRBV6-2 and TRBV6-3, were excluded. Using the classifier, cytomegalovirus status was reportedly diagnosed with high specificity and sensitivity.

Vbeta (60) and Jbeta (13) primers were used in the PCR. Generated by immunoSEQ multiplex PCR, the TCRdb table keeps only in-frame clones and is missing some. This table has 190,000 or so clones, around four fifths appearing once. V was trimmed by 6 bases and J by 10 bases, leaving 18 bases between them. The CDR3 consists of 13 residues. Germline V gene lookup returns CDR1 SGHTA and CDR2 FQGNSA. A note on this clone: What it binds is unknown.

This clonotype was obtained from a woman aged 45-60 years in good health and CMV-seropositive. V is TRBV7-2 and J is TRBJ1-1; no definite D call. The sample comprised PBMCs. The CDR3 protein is CASRRPQVEGAFF. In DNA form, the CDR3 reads TGTGCCAGCAGGCGACCCCAGGTGGAGGGAGCTTTCTTT.